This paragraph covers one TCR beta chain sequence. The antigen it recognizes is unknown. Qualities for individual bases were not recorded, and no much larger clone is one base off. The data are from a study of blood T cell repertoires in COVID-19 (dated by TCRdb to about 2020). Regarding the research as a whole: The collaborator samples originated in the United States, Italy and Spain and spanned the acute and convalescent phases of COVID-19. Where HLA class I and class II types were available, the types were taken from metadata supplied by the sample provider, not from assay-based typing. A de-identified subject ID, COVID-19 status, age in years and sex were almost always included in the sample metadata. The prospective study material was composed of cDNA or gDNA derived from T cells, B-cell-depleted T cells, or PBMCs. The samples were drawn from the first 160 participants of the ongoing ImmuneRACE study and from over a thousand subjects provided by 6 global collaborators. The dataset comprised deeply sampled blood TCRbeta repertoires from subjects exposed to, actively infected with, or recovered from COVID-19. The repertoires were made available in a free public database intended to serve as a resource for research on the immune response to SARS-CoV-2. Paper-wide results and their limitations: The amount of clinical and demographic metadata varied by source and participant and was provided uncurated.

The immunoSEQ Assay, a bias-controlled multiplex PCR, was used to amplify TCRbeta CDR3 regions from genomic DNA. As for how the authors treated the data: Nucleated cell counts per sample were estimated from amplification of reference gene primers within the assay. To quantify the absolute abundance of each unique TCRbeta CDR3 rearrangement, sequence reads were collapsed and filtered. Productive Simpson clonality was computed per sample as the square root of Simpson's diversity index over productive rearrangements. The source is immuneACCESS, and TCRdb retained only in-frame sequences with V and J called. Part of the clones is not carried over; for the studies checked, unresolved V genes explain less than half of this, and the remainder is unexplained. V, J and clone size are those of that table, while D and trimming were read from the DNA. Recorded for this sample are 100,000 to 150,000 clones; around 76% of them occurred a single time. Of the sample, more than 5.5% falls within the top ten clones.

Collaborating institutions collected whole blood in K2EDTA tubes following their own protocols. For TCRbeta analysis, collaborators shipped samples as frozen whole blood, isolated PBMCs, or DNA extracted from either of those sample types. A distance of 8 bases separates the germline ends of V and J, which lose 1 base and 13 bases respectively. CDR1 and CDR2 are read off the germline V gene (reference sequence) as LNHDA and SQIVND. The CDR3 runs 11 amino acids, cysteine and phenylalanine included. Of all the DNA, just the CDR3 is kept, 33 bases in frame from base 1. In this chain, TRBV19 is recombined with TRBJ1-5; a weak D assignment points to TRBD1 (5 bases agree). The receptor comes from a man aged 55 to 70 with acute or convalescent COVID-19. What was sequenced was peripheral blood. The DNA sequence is TGTGCCAGTAGTATAGGGACAAGGCAGCATTTT. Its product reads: CASSIGTRQHF.